This entry describes one T cell receptor beta chain. Its target is unknown. Unique molecular identifiers were present on cDNA, and template switching added a universal primer site. TCRdb redid the calling of the 5' RACE reads with MiXCR, one entry per CDR3 protein. The sample carries some 1,600,000 distinct CDR3 sequences, 32% recorded once. The sample originates from a study of identical twins. CDR1 and CDR2 from the germline V gene are SGHTA and FQGNSA. This CDR3 comprises 15 residues. In every case, the donor was a healthy Caucasian. Regarding the study as a whole: Within cord blood, abundant beta clonotypes carried fewer insertions, but memory repertoires showed no such trend.

The V and J genes are TRBV7-2 and TRBJ2-4; TRBD1 is a possible D gene (5 bases). The J call is doubtful: the DNA matches TRBJ2-7 better. This receptor was identified in a newborn girl in good health. Material for sequencing was cord blood. The DNA of the CDR3 is TGTGCCAGCAGCCCCCAGGGTTTAGGCTCCTACGAGCAGTACTTC. The encoded protein is CASSPQGLGSYEQYF.